The 3 T cell receptor beta chains reported below all come from one sample, sequenced in a study of T cell changes during pregnancy in multiple sclerosis. Only in-frame clones appear in the TCRdb table, and some are missing; sequencing was by immunoSEQ multiplex PCR. The sample holds more than 90,000 clones; around 90% are singletons and the top ten take about 3.1%. The sequencing here drew on peripheral blood, taken in the second trimester of pregnancy. The receptors were sampled from a female donor with multiple sclerosis, enrolled in a pregnancy study.

This chain links TRBV21-1 with TRBJ2-7; the DNA was not compared with TRBD1, the D call given in the table. TRBV21-1 is annotated as a pseudogene. The CDR3 length is 15 residues. DNA for the CDR3: TGTGCCAGCAGCCGAGGGGGAACAGGGGGCGGGGGCAGGTACTTC. Encoded protein: CASSRGGTGGGGRYF.

The V gene is TRBV27, the J gene TRBJ1-2, with 10 bases matching TRBD1. The V segment lost 5 bases and the J segment 4 bases; nucleotides outside the gene matches: 4. The germline V gene encodes CDR1 MNHEY and CDR2 SMNVEV (reference sequence). The CDR3 has 14 residues. The CDR3 protein is CASSRQGAAYGYTF. Here the CDR3 DNA reads TGTGCCAGCAGTAGACAGGGGGCAGCCTATGGCTACACCTTC.

The sample holds a few counts of this clone. The CDR3 is CASSATFTGSYEQYF. The CDR3 DNA reads as TGTGCCAGCAGTGCAACCTTCACCGGGTCCTACGAGCAGTACTTC. This sequence joins TRBV25-1 and TRBJ2-7, with D hard to call. The V and J ends lost 4 bases and 1 base respectively, with 14 bases between them. Per the germline V gene, CDR1 is MGHDK and CDR2 is SYGVNS. The CDR3 contains 15 residues.